One and the same sample provided the 25 T cell receptor beta chains below, sequenced in a study of OX40 agonist ivuxolimab in advanced cancers. Some clones are missing from TCRdb's copy, which holds only in-frame ones; the method was immunoSEQ multiplex PCR. Of around 140,000 clones listed, roughly 91% were seen once; the top ten hold approximately 0.99%. The sequencing used CD4+ or CD8+ T cells sorted from blood, collected in a trial of the OX40 agonist ivuxolimab. These receptors were taken from an adult with an advanced solid tumor such as melanoma, head and neck, liver or kidney cancer.

The V call is TRBV20-1, the J call TRBJ2-7, with D perhaps TRBD2 (6 bases). The germline V and J ends were trimmed by 4 bases and 6 bases, with 10 bases remaining between them. This CDR3 spans 11 amino acids. In germline, CDR1 is DFQATT, CDR2 SNEGSKA (reference sequence). The CDR3 spells CSAIEGGEQYF. Here the CDR3 DNA reads TGCAGTGCTATAGAGGGAGGCGAGCAGTACTTC.

The chain couples TRBV7-8 to TRBJ2-5; D remains unclear. Germline V gene sequence: CDR1 SGHVS, CDR2 FQNEAQ. Trimming pared 3 bases from V and 1 base from J, leaving 3 bases between. The CDR3 runs 12 residues. The CDR3 region is CASSFLQETQYF. The CDR3 coding sequence is TGTGCCAGCAGCTTCCTCCAAGAGACCCAGTACTTC.

The V and J genes are TRBV10-3 and TRBJ1-2; tentatively, D is TRBD1 (6 bases). The CDR3 loop spans 14 amino acids. Per the germline V gene, CDR1 is ENHRY and CDR2 is SYGVKD. Trimming stripped 6 bases from V and 6 bases from J, with 17 bases between. The CDR3 DNA follows: TGTGCCATCAGGGATTCGGTCAGGGGTGATGGCTACACCTTC. This codes for CAIRDSVRGDGYTF.

This chain joins TRBV9 and TRBJ1-5; 7 positions match TRBD1. There are 15 residues in the CDR3. In germline, CDR1 is SGDLS, CDR2 YYNGEE. Trimming removed 1 base from V and 7 bases from J; junction bases left unmatched: 8. CDR3 nucleotide sequence: TGTGCCAGCAGCGTATCGGGACAGCGGAGCCAGCCCCAGCATTTT. Residues: CASSVSGQRSQPQHF.

The chain carries TRBV9 and TRBJ1-4, with 8 bases lining up with TRBD1. Germline CDR1 SGDLS, CDR2 YYNGEE. There are 15 residues in the CDR3. V dropped 2 bases and J dropped 4; count of bases not matched to a gene: 4. The CDR3 DNA follows: TGTGCCAGCAGCGTGACAGGGGCTATTAATGAAAAACTGTTTTTT. Protein: CASSVTGAINEKLFF.

This clone was observed a single time. J is TRBJ2-7 and V is TRBV7-8; 13 positions match TRBD2. CDR1 and CDR2 from the germline V gene are SGHVS and FQNEAQ. This CDR3 is built from 14 residues. V was pared by 5 bases and J by 6 bases, with 4 bases of the junction left unmatched. CDR3 coding DNA: TGTGCCAGCAGCCCGACTAGCGGGAGGAGCGAGCAGTACTTC. Translated: CASSPTSGRSEQYF.

The genes are TRBV19 and TRBJ2-3; D is uncertain. With 6 bases removed from V and 2 bases from J, the gap between germline ends came to 9 bases. CDR3 length: 13 amino acids. Germline V gene data show CDR1 as LNHDA and CDR2 as SQIVND (reference sequence). CDR3 sequence (DNA): TGTGCCAGTAGGACACATCTCACAGATACGCAGTATTTT. Translated, it gives CASRTHLTDTQYF.

In DNA, the CDR3 is TGTGCCAGCAGCCCCCTGGCGGGGCGTCTCACAGATACGCAGTATTTT. As protein: CASSPLAGRLTDTQYF. The genes are TRBV4-2 and TRBJ2-3; D is perhaps TRBD2 (6 bases). V gave up 4 bases and J gave up 2 bases, with 16 bases separating them. This CDR3 region has 16 residues. Germline CDR1 and CDR2: LGHNA and YNFKEQ.

J is TRBJ2-1 and V is TRBV5-4; TRBD2 agrees at 9 bases. This CDR3 region has 16 residues. The germline V gene has CDR1 SGHNT and CDR2 YYREEE (reference sequence). Losses at the gene ends were 0 bases for V and 9 bases for J; bases not matched to a gene: 10. The CDR3 sequence is CASSLGAGGPGAEQFF. CDR3 coding DNA: TGTGCCAGCAGCTTGGGGGCGGGAGGGCCCGGAGCTGAGCAGTTCTTC. Using reference TRBV5-4 and TRBJ2-1 for the parts outside the CDR3, the full variable domain is ETGVTQSPTHLIKTRGQQVTLRCSSQSGHNTVSWYQQALGQGPQFIFQYYREEENGRGNFPPRFSGLQFPNYSSELNVNALELDDSALYLCASSLGAGGPGAEQFFGPGTRLTVL.

V usage is TRBV5-1 and J usage is TRBJ1-3; D uncertain. Germline assignment: CDR1 SGHRS and CDR2 YFSETQ. The V and J ends lost 0 bases and 8 bases respectively, with 6 bases between them. This CDR3 spans 12 amino acids. CDR3 nucleotides: TGCGCCAGCAGCTTGGGGGGAGACACCATATATTTT. This translates into CASSLGGDTIYF.

The V gene is TRBV19, the J gene TRBJ1-5, with TRBD1 as a possible D gene (6 bases). The germline V gene has CDR1 LNHDA and CDR2 SQIVND (reference sequence). The V end was cut by 7 bases, the J end by 5 bases, with 12 bases between. The CDR3 is 13 residues long. CDR3 sequence reads: CASKGDGYQPQHF. Written as DNA, the CDR3 is TGTGCCAGTAAGGGGGACGGGTATCAGCCCCAGCATTTT.

This chain links TRBV7-9 with TRBJ2-7; D may match TRBD1 or TRBD2 (5 bases each). The CDR3 spans 12 residues. The V and J ends lost 5 bases and 7 bases respectively, with 12 bases between them. CDR1 and CDR2 from the germline V gene are SEHNR and FQNEAQ (reference sequence). For the CDR3, the DNA is TGTGCCAGCAGCCCCCAAGAGGGGGAGCAGTACTTC. This gives the protein CASSPQEGEQYF. Using reference TRBV7-9 and TRBJ2-7 for the parts outside the CDR3, the full variable domain is DTGVSQNPRHKITKRGQNVTFRCDPISEHNRLYWYRQTLGQGPEFLTYFQNEAQLEKSRLLSDRFSAERPKGSFSTLEIQRTEQGDSAMYLCASSPQEGEQYFGPGTRLTVT.

The chain carries TRBV6-1 and TRBJ1-2, with 7 bases fitting TRBD1. The length of the CDR3 is 15 residues. V lost 1 base to trimming and J lost 0 bases; unmatched junction nucleotides: 2. Germline values: CDR1 MNHNS, CDR2 SASEGT. In nucleotides, the CDR3 is TGTGCCAGCAGTGAAGGGACAGGAGCTAACTATGGCTACACCTTC. It is translated as CASSEGTGANYGYTF.

The gene calls are TRBV10-3 and TRBJ1-6; D uncertain. Germline V gives CDR1 ENHRY, CDR2 SYGVKD. This CDR3 is 13 amino acids long. Trimming left V 7 bases short and J 7 bases short, with 11 bases between. CDR3 sequence reads: CAITSADNSPLHF. The CDR3, as DNA: TGTGCCATCACCTCGGCGGACAATTCACCCCTCCACTTT.

The rearrangement links TRBV5-1 to TRBJ2-2, with TRBD1 matching over 10 bases. V shed 0 bases and J 8 bases; nucleotides not matched to a gene: 7. The CDR3 spans 16 residues. Germline assignment: CDR1 SGHRS and CDR2 YFSETQ. Written as DNA, the CDR3 is TGCGCCAGCAGCTTGGACCCTGGGACAGGGGAAGGGGAGCTGTTTTTT. Protein: CASSLDPGTGEGELFF.

This clone came up once. This chain uses TRBV5-4 with TRBJ1-6; D call uncertain. Trimming pared 0 bases from V and 6 bases from J, leaving 10 bases between. Germline values: CDR1 SGHNT, CDR2 YYREEE (reference sequence). There are 15 residues in the CDR3. The CDR3 DNA follows: TGTGCCAGCAGCTTGGATCCCGGGCCTAATTCACCCCTCCACTTT. This gives the protein CASSLDPGPNSPLHF.

The rearrangement uses TRBV25-1 and TRBJ1-5, with TRBD1 identical over 8 bases. CDR3 length: 17 amino acids. The V gene's germline CDR1 is MGHDK and CDR2 SYGVNS. With V trimmed by 8 bases and J by 1 base, 13 bases remained unmatched. DNA of the CDR3: TGTGCCAGCGTGGACAGGGTAGTTCGAGGAAGCAATCAGCCCCAGCATTTT. This codes for CASVDRVVRGSNQPQHF.

The rearrangement joins TRBV5-4 to TRBJ2-7, with D possibly matching TRBD2 (5 bases). The CDR3 extends over 14 amino acids. Trimming left V 4 bases short and J 2 bases short, with 13 bases between. Germline loops: CDR1 SGHNT, CDR2 YYREEE (reference sequence). The CDR3 here is CASSQGGRAYEQYF. The CDR3 nucleotides are TGTGCCAGCAGCCAAGGAGGCAGAGCCTACGAGCAGTACTTC.

This CDR3 reads CAISNTGGATEAFF. The CDR3, as DNA: TGTGCCATCAGTAACACAGGCGGGGCCACTGAAGCTTTCTTT. V gene TRBV10-3 combines with J gene TRBJ1-1; a weak D match, TRBD1 (5 bases). The CDR3 sequence is 14 residues long. The germline V gene encodes CDR1 ENHRY and CDR2 SYGVKD. V lost 5 bases to trimming and J lost 4 bases, with 14 bases between them.

The V call is TRBV4-3, the J call TRBJ2-1; 8 bases agree with TRBD2. V trimming: 3 bases; J trimming: 0 bases; junction bases outside the gene matches: 1. The CDR3 covers 15 residues. Germline CDR1 is LGHNA and CDR2 is YSLEER. The CDR3 reads CASSHSGSSYNEQFF. The CDR3 nucleotides read TGCGCCAGCAGCCACAGCGGGAGCTCCTACAATGAGCAGTTCTTC.

In the case of this clone: At one end the junction does not follow the germline gene, possibly because of a read error. This rearrangement joins TRBV9 to TRBJ1-2; D remains unclear. The V gene's germline CDR1 is SGDLS and CDR2 YYNGEE. The CDR3 spans 15 residues. CDR3 residues: CANSGTQPRIYGYTF. The DNA for the CDR3 is TGTGCCAACAGCGGCACACAGCCTCGCATCTATGGCTACACCTTC.

The J gene is TRBJ1-2, the V gene TRBV19; D is unclear. Looked up from germline, CDR1 is LNHDA and CDR2 is SQIVND (reference sequence). The germline V and J ends were trimmed by 5 bases and 4 bases, with 20 bases remaining between them. The CDR3 totals 16 residues. CDR3 bases: TGTGCCAGTAGTGAGGGCCGGCGCCTAGACCGCTATGGCTACACCTTC. Translation: CASSEGRRLDRYGYTF.

This clone was seen just once. The chain couples TRBV7-9 to TRBJ2-7; the D gene is possibly TRBD1 (6 bases). Trimming left V 2 bases short and J 5 bases short, with 7 bases between. This CDR3 contains 12 residues. CDR1 is SEHNR, CDR2 FQNEAQ, per germline (reference sequence). CDR3 bases: TGTGCCAGCAGCTTACAGGGGAACGAGCAGTACTTC. Its protein is CASSLQGNEQYF.

The CDR3, as DNA: TGTGCCAGCAGCCTTAAGACTAGACTAGAGACCCAGTACTTC. As protein: CASSLKTRLETQYF. The chain joins TRBV14 to TRBJ2-5; TRBD2 is a possible D gene (6 bases). The V gene's germline CDR1 is SGHDN and CDR2 FVKESK. Between the trimmed V and J ends, which lost 4 bases and 4 bases, there was a span of 13 bases. This CDR3 comprises 14 residues.

On this clone: Other DNA sequences of this sample code for an identical CDR3. The chain has TRBV5-1 and TRBJ2-1; no clear D. CDR1 is SGHRS and CDR2 is YFSETQ in the germline V gene. The V gene lost 0 bases and the J gene lost 6 bases, with 4 bases spanning the gap. This CDR3 contains 12 residues. The DNA for the CDR3 is TGCGCCAGCAGCTTGGGACTCAATGAGCAGTTCTTC. It translates to CASSLGLNEQFF. The full variable domain, with the rest looked up from reference TRBV5-1 and TRBJ2-1, is KAGVTQTPRYLIKTRGQQVTLSCSPISGHRSVSWYQQTPGQGLQFLFEYFSETQRNKGNFPGRFSGRQFSNSRSEMNVSTLELGDSALYLCASSLGLNEQFFGPGTRLTVL.